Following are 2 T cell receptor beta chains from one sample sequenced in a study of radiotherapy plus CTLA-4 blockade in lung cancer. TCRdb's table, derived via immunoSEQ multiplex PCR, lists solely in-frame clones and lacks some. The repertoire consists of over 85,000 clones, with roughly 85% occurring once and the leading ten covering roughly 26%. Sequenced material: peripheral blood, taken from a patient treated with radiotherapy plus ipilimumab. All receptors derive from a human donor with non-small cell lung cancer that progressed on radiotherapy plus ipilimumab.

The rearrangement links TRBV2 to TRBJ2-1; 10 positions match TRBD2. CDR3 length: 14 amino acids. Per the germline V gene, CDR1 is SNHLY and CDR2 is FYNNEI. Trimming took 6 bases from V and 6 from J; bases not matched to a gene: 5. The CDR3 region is CASRTSGLSNEQFF. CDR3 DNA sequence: TGTGCCAGCAGGACTAGCGGGTTAAGCAATGAGCAGTTCTTC.

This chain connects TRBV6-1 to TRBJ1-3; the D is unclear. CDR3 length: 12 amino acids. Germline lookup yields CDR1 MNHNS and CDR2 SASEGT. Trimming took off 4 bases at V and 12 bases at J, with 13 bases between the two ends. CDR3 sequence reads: CASSGSGRLIYF. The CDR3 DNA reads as TGTGCCAGCAGTGGATCAGGACGGCTCATATATTTT.